This TCR beta chain came from a study of identical twins. This clonotype showed up many times. Its antigen is currently unknown. One entry per CDR3 protein, called by TCRdb with MiXCR from the 5' RACE reads. There are about 660,000 distinct CDR3 sequences in the sample; 8% to 9% occur only once, and around 0.98% lies in the top ten. CDR3 size: 12 residues. Trimming took 3 bases from V and 9 from J, leaving 6 bases between them. Findings and caveats of the study: Conclusions relied on cross-sectional statistical analysis, not following the same donors.

Separately, the same data were catalogued under a study of yellow fever vaccine responses in identical twins.

The TCR sequence derives from a woman younger than 35 in good health. Sequenced sample: PBMCs. This chain connects TRBV12-3 or TRBV12-4 to TRBJ1-6, with D hard to call. CDR3 coding DNA: TGTGCCAGCAGTTTCGAGGGTTCACCCCTCCACTTT. It yields the protein CASSFEGSPLHF.